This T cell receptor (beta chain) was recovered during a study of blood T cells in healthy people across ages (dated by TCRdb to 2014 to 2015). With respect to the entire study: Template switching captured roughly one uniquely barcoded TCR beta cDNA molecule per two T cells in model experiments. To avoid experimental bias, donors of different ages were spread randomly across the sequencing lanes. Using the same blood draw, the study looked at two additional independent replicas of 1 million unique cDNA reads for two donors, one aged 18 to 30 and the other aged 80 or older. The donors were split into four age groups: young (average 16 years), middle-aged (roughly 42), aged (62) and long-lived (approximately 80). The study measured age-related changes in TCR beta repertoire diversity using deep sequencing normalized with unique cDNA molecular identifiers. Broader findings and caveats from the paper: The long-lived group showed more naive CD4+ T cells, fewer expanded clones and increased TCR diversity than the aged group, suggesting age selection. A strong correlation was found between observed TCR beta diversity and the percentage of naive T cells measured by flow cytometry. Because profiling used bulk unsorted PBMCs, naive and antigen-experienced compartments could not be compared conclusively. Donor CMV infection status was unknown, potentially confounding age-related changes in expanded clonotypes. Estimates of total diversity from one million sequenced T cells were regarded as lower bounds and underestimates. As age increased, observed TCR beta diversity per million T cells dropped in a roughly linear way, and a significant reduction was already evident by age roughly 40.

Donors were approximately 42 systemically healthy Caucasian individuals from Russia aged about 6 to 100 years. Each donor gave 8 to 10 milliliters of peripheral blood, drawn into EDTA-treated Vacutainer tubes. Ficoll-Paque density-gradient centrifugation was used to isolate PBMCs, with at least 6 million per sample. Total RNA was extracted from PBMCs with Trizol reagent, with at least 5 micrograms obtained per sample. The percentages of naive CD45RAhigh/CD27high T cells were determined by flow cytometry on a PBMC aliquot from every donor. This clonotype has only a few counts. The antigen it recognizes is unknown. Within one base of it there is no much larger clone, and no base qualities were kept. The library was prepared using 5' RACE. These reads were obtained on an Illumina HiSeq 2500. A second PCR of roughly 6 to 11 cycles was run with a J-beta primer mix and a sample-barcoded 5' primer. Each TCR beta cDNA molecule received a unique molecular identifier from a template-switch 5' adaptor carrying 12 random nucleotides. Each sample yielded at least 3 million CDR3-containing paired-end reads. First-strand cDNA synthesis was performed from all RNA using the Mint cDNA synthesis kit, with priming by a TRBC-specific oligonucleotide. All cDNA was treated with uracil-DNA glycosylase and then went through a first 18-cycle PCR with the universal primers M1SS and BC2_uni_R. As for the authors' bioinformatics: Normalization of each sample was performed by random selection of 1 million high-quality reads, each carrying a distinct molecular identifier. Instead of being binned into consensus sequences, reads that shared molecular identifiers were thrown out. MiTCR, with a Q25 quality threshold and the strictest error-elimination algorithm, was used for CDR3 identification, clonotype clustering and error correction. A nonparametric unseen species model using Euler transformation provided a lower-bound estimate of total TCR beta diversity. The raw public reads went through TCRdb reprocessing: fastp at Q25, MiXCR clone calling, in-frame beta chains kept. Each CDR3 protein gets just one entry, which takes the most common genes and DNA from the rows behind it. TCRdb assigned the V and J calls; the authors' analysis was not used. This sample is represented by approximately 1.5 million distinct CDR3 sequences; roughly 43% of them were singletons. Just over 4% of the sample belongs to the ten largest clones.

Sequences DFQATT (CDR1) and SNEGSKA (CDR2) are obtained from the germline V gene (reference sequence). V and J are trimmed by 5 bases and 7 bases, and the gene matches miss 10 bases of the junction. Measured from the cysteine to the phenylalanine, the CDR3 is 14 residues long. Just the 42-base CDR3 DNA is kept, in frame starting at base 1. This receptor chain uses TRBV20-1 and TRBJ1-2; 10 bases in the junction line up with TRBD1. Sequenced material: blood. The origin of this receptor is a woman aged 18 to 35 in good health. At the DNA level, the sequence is TGCAGTGCTCTCCGGGACAGGGGAGGGAGTGGCTACACCTTC. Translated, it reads CSALRDRGGSGYTF.